The present entry profiles one T cell receptor (beta chain) with its context. This specimen comes from a study of blood T cell repertoires in COVID-19. Original processing notes: Scientists estimated how many nucleated cells there were by amplifying reference gene primers. Assay used: immunoSEQ multiplex PCR; TCRdb lists only in-frame clones, some missing. D and trimming were read from the DNA, whereas the V and J calls and clone size are those reported in that table. Here the sample spans some 50,000 clones, roughly 80% being singletons. The V segment lost 4 bases and the J segment 11 bases; nucleotides outside the gene matches: 7. This CDR3 spans 12 amino acids. Germline V gives CDR1 PRHDT, CDR2 FYEKMQ (reference sequence).

The specimen sequenced was peripheral blood. The gene calls are TRBV13 and TRBJ1-1, with 7 positions matching TRBD1. The sequence derives from a man in his fifties with active COVID-19. The DNA for the CDR3 is TGTGCCAGCAGCTCTAGAGAGGGGGCGGCTTTCTTT. It specifies CASSSREGAAFF. Combining the CDR3 with reference TRBV13 and TRBJ1-1 gives the whole variable domain AAGVIQSPRHLIKEKRETATLKCYPIPRHDTVYWYQQGPGQDPQFLISFYEKMQSDKGSIPDRFSAQQFSDYHSELNMSSLELGDSALYFCASSSREGAAFFGQGTRLTVV.